These 3 T cell receptor beta chains were all obtained from the same sample, sequenced in a study of cytomegalovirus exposure and HLA in healthy donors. PCR amplification relied on 60 Vbeta primers (plus 13 Jbeta primers). Assay: immunoSEQ multiplex PCR; the TCRdb copy retains only in-frame clones and omits some. Of some 190,000 clones in the sample, 76% are singletons; the top ten hold 1.5% to 2%. Specimen: PBMCs. The source is a man aged 18 to 30 in good health and CMV-seronegative.

This chain connects TRBV11-1 to TRBJ1-1; possible D gene TRBD1, 6 bases. Between the trimmed V and J ends, which lost 2 bases and 5 bases, there was a span of 15 bases. Germline CDR1 SGHAT, CDR2 FQDESV (reference sequence). There are 15 residues in the CDR3. The CDR3 DNA follows: TGTGCCAGCAGCTTACCGAAGGGGGTCTCTACTGAAGCTTTCTTT. This encodes CASSLPKGVSTEAFF.

The chain joins TRBV5-1 to TRBJ2-1; 9 bases align to TRBD2. CDR3 length: 17 residues. Germline trimming cut 5 bases from V and 0 bases from J; bases unmatched to any gene: 9. Germline V gene sequence: CDR1 SGHRS, CDR2 YFSETQ. CDR3 bases: TGCGCCAGCAGTTCACAATTAGCGGGGGCCTCCTACAATGAGCAGTTCTTC. It translates to CASSSQLAGASYNEQFF.

This clone was detected once. The V call is TRBV28, the J call TRBJ2-7, with 16 bases fitting TRBD2. V lost 2 bases to trimming and J lost 2 bases; unmatched junction nucleotides: 3. The CDR3 consists of 17 residues. In germline, CDR1 is MDHEN, CDR2 SYDVKM. CDR3 loop: CASSLGTSGRVTYEQYF. The CDR3 bases are TGTGCCAGCAGTTTAGGGACTAGCGGGAGGGTTACCTACGAGCAGTACTTC.